The 22 T cell receptor beta chains listed next were all sequenced from one sample in a study of control samples from healthy donors and cancer patients. The protocol was immunoSEQ multiplex PCR, while the TCRdb copy is restricted to in-frame clones and leaves out a portion. The data contain about 120,000 clones, around nine tenths of them singletons. The sequenced sample was blood. These receptors were taken from a man aged 25 to 40 in good health.

The chain carries TRBV14 and TRBJ1-2, with D hard to call. Germline V gene data show CDR1 as SGHDN and CDR2 as FVKESK. This CDR3 is 13 amino acids long. The V and J ends lost 5 bases and 8 bases respectively, with 15 bases between them. The CDR3: CASSLVQGSGYTF. DNA of the CDR3: TGTGCCAGCAGCTTGGTACAAGGGTCCGGCTACACCTTC.

This clone has only one observation. The chain recombines TRBV2 with TRBJ1-1; 8 positions agree with TRBD1. The CDR3 has 15 residues. The ends lost 7 bases at V and 2 bases at J; junction bases unmatched: 9. Germline CDR1 and CDR2: SNHLY and FYNNEI. This CDR3 reads CASKLGGQGNTEAFF. In DNA form, the CDR3 reads TGTGCCAGCAAGTTGGGTGGACAGGGTAACACTGAAGCTTTCTTT. Drawing the rest from reference TRBV2 and TRBJ1-1, the complete variable domain is EPEVTQTPSHQVTQMGQEVILRCVPISNHLYFYWYRQILGQKVEFLVSFYNNEISEKSEIFDDQFSVERPDGSNFTLKIRSTKLEDSAMYFCASKLGGQGNTEAFFGQGTRLTVV.

This chain uses TRBV18 with TRBJ1-1, with no clear D. The V end was cut by 3 bases, the J end by 0 bases, with 11 bases between. The CDR3 runs to 15 residues. Germline V lookup: CDR1 KGHSH, CDR2 LQKENI. CDR3 loop: CASSPRSTVNTEAFF. The CDR3 region has the DNA TGTGCCAGCTCACCGCGTTCTACAGTGAACACTGAAGCTTTCTTT.

The chain employs TRBV6-1 and TRBJ2-6; D uncertain. Trimming cost V 1 base and J 0 bases, with 4 bases left between them. This CDR3 region has 15 residues. CDR1 is MNHNS, CDR2 SASEGT, per germline. The CDR3 nucleotides are TGTGCCAGCAGTGAAGACCTCTCTGGGGCCAACGTCCTGACTTTC. Its translation is CASSEDLSGANVLTF.

The V call is TRBV6-6, the J call TRBJ1-2; 7 bases agree with TRBD1. CDR3 length: 15 amino acids. After removal of 7 bases from V and 5 bases from J, the junction contained 13 bases not matched to a gene. Germline loops: CDR1 MNHNY, CDR2 SVGAGI (reference sequence). The CDR3 nucleotides read TGTGCCAGCACCTCTCGCTCTCCGGGACAGTATGGCTACACCTTC. As protein: CASTSRSPGQYGYTF.

The CDR3 sequence: CASSEAHGGGYTF. CDR3 bases: TGTGCCAGCAGTGAAGCGCATGGGGGTGGCTACACCTTC. The chain links TRBV6-1 to TRBJ1-2; perhaps TRBD1 as D (5 bases). The ends were cut back, 0 bases at V and 7 bases at J, with 9 bases in the middle. Per the germline V gene, CDR1 is MNHNS and CDR2 is SASEGT. This CDR3 region has 13 residues.

V is TRBV7-2 and J is TRBJ1-1; D not certain. V was shortened by 0 bases and J by 10 bases, with 15 bases between the two germline ends. Germline CDR1 is SGHTA and CDR2 is FQGNSA. This CDR3 has 14 residues. This chain's CDR3 is CASSLAELAGSAFF. The CDR3 region has the DNA TGTGCCAGCAGCTTAGCGGAGTTGGCGGGTTCAGCTTTCTTT.

Here the CDR3 reads CASSLEEGRFDGYTF. CDR3 coding DNA: TGTGCCAGCAGCTTAGAGGAGGGACGGTTTGATGGCTACACCTTC. V gene TRBV7-9 combines with J gene TRBJ1-2, with D perhaps TRBD1 (5 bases). From germline, CDR1 is SEHNR and CDR2 FQNEAQ (reference sequence). V lost 1 base and J lost 6, with 15 bases in between. The CDR3 is 15 amino acids.

The rearrangement uses TRBV25-1 and TRBJ1-3; weak D call: TRBD1 (6 bases). CDR1 is MGHDK and CDR2 is SYGVNS in the germline V gene. There are 16 residues in the CDR3. V was shortened by 4 bases and J by 4 bases, with 17 bases between the two germline ends. The CDR3, as DNA: TGTGCCAGCAGTGCCGGGGGCGAGACGGTAGGAAACACCATATATTTT. Translated, it gives CASSAGGETVGNTIYF.

The CDR3 loop is CASSSTAGRYTF. The DNA of the CDR3 is TGTGCCAGCAGTTCCACAGCGGGGAGATACACCTTC. The chain employs TRBV6-5 and TRBJ1-2; D gene ambiguous. This CDR3 contains 12 residues. Germline loops: CDR1 MNHEY, CDR2 SVGAGI. Deletions cut 4 bases from V and 11 bases from J, with 14 bases between.

Concerning this clone: This specimen includes other DNA sequences encoding the same CDR3. The chain recombines TRBV5-1 with TRBJ2-5; D not resolved. The CDR3 contains 13 residues. CDR1 and CDR2 (germline): SGHRS, YFSETQ. V lost 0 bases to trimming and J lost 1 base, with 4 bases between them. The CDR3 sequence is CASSLVGQETQYF. The CDR3 coding sequence is TGCGCCAGCAGCTTGGTGGGCCAAGAGACCCAGTACTTC. The full variable domain, its missing parts supplied by reference TRBV5-1 and TRBJ2-5, is KAGVTQTPRYLIKTRGQQVTLSCSPISGHRSVSWYQQTPGQGLQFLFEYFSETQRNKGNFPGRFSGRQFSNSRSEMNVSTLELGDSALYLCASSLVGQETQYFGPGTRLLVL.

The V call is TRBV3-1 (or the pseudogene TRBV3-2), the J call TRBJ2-3; no clear D gene. V was clipped by 4 bases and J by 0 bases, with 11 bases between them. Per the germline V gene, CDR1 is LGHDT and CDR2 is YNNKEL (reference sequence). This CDR3 has 15 amino acids. The CDR3 nucleotides are TGTGCCAGCAGCCCCTCCAGCTCTAGCACAGATACGCAGTATTTT. It encodes CASSPSSSSTDTQYF.

The V and J genes are TRBV6-1 and TRBJ1-5; maybe TRBD1 (5 bases). Trimming cost V 1 base and J 5 bases, with 9 bases left between them. CDR3 length: 14 amino acids. Per the germline V gene, CDR1 is MNHNS and CDR2 is SASEGT. The CDR3 loop is CASSEEGYDQPQHF. The CDR3 nucleotides are TGTGCCAGCAGTGAAGAGGGGTATGATCAGCCCCAGCATTTT.

The V gene is TRBV7-7, the J gene TRBJ2-2, with unresolved D. Trimming left V 5 bases short and J 0 bases short, with 10 bases between. The CDR3 extends over 15 amino acids. Looked up from germline, CDR1 is SSHAT and CDR2 is FNYEAQ (reference sequence). CDR3 bases: TGTGCCAGCAGCCTAGGGATTGCGAACACCGGGGAGCTGTTTTTT. It specifies CASSLGIANTGELFF.

The chain is built from TRBV9 and TRBJ1-3; 10 bases match TRBD1. The ends lost 7 bases at V and 9 bases at J; junction bases unmatched: 13. The germline V gene encodes CDR1 SGDLS and CDR2 YYNGEE. The CDR3 length is 15 residues. Written as DNA, the CDR3 is TGTGCCAGCTCGAGGGACAGGGGAGGAGACGGCACCATATATTTT. Translating it yields CASSRDRGGDGTIYF.

The chain recombines TRBV12-5 with TRBJ2-7; D call uncertain. The V gene lost 0 bases and the J gene lost 0 bases, with 6 bases spanning the gap. In germline, CDR1 is LGHNT, CDR2 FRNRAP. The CDR3 runs to 14 residues. This CDR3 reads CASGLVGLSYEQYF. The CDR3 DNA follows: TGTGCTAGTGGTTTGGTAGGGCTCTCCTACGAGCAGTACTTC.

The genes are TRBV20-1 and TRBJ1-2; D is unresolved. This CDR3 comprises 11 residues. CDR1 is DFQATT, CDR2 SNEGSKA, per germline (reference sequence). The CDR3 region is CSLPANYGYTF. Here the CDR3 DNA reads TGCAGCCTGCCCGCTAACTATGGCTACACCTTC.

The genes are TRBV7-9 and TRBJ2-3; D unresolved. The germline V gene encodes CDR1 SEHNR and CDR2 FQNEAQ (reference sequence). This CDR3 is 15 amino acids long. Trimming took off 1 base at V and 0 bases at J, with 8 bases between the two ends. The CDR3 protein is CASSLGLVSTDTQYF. In DNA form, the CDR3 reads TGTGCCAGCAGCTTAGGGTTGGTAAGCACAGATACGCAGTATTTT.

This chain joins TRBV5-6 and TRBJ2-1; perhaps TRBD2 as D (5 bases). The V and J ends lost 3 bases and 9 bases respectively, with 10 bases between them. The CDR3 loop spans 12 amino acids. Per the germline V gene, CDR1 is SGHDT and CDR2 is YYEEEE. CDR3 sequence (DNA): TGTGCCAGCAGCTGGGAGAAATCTGAGCAGTTCTTC. Its protein product is CASSWEKSEQFF.

The count of this clone is one. This chain's CDR3 is CASSHPPTGGATEAFF. CDR3 sequence (DNA): TGCGCCAGCAGTCACCCTCCTACAGGGGGCGCGACTGAAGCTTTCTTT. This sequence joins TRBV23-1 and TRBJ1-1, with 9 bases fitting TRBD1. TRBV23-1 is an ORF; its function is uncertain. V dropped 3 bases and J dropped 5; count of bases not matched to a gene: 10. This CDR3 region has 16 residues.

This chain links TRBV7-6 with TRBJ2-5; 7 bases are shared with TRBD2. The CDR3 covers 19 residues. Germline loops: CDR1 SGHVS, CDR2 FNYEAQ. Unmatched junction bases numbered 14, after V lost 0 bases and J lost 1 base. The CDR3 bases are TGTGCCAGCAGCTTAGCTGTGGTGGGAGCGGGACTCAGCCAAGAGACCCAGTACTTC. Translated: CASSLAVVGAGLSQETQYF.

V and J are TRBV6-1 and TRBJ1-5; D ambiguous. The V gene lost 1 base and the J gene lost 9 bases, with 10 bases spanning the gap. The germline V gene encodes CDR1 MNHNS and CDR2 SASEGT. This CDR3 is 13 amino acids long. CDR3 DNA sequence: TGTGCCAGCAGTGAAGGACTAGAGCGGCCCCAGCATTTT. This codes for CASSEGLERPQHF.